Listed below are T cell receptor beta chains from one sample, sequenced in a study of blood T cell repertoires in COVID-19. Data came from immunoSEQ multiplex PCR; TCRdb stores just in-frame clones and leaves some out. The table includes about 200,000 clones, about 85% detected once. Source material: peripheral blood. The receptors here all came from a woman in her 40s with COVID-19, enrolled during active disease. Both conserved end residues are part of each CDR3. The order of the fields is D gene, clone size, V gene, J gene, CDR3 protein, CDR3 DNA. A D gene is named only where the DNA matches it firmly. Size is stated for part of the rows, as once, few or many counts, or as a class when the clone is expanded.

NA,NA,TRBV5-1,TRBJ2-7,CASSLVTGTSYEQYF,TGCGCCAGCAGCTTGGTCACAGGGACCTCCTACGAGCAGTACTTC
TRBD1,few,TRBV4-2,TRBJ1-1,CASSRGGAESEAFF,TGTGCCAGCAGCCGAGGGGGCGCAGAGTCTGAAGCTTTCTTT
TRBD2,NA,TRBV10-1,TRBJ2-1,CASSSGLEPSRDNEQFF,TGCGCCAGCAGCTCGGGACTAGAGCCTTCCCGCGACAATGAGCAGTTCTTC
TRBD2,NA,TRBV2,TRBJ2-2,CAQHLAGATGELFF,TGTGCTCAGCACCTAGCGGGAGCCACCGGGGAGCTGTTTTTT
TRBD1,NA,TRBV29-1,TRBJ1-1,CSVGQMNTEAFF,TGCAGCGTGGGACAGATGAACACTGAAGCTTTCTTT
NA,once,TRBV19,TRBJ1-1,CATLDSSRTEAFF,TGTGCCACCCTGGACAGTTCGCGAACTGAAGCTTTCTTT
TRBD1,NA,TRBV15,TRBJ2-2,CATSRDLATGGSRLFF,TGTGCCACCAGCAGAGATCTTGCAACAGGGGGAAGTCGGCTGTTTTTT
TRBD2,NA,TRBV25-1,TRBJ2-1,CASSIAGGRRNEQFF,TGTGCCAGCAGCATAGCGGGGGGGCGCCGAAATGAGCAGTTCTTC
NA,NA,TRBV5-4,TRBJ2-6,CASSLTPTGSGANVLTF,TGTGCCAGCAGCCTTACGCCGACGGGATCTGGGGCCAACGTCCTGACTTTC
NA,NA,TRBV21-1,TRBJ1-3,CASSKGGTTALVSGNTIYF,TGTGCCAGCAGCAAAGGTGGTACGACAGCACTCGTCTCTGGAAACACCATATATTTT
NA,NA,TRBV28,TRBJ2-3,CASSSLVLGTDTQYF,TGTGCCAGCAGTTCGTTAGTCTTGGGCACAGATACGCAGTATTTT